One TCR beta chain is described in this entry. PCRs each included synthetic TCR analog templates spiked in. Using immunoSEQ multiplex PCR, the repertoire was profiled, and TCRdb retains in-frame clones only, with some absent. The sample lists roughly 100,000 clones; 70% to 90% were seen once. CDR3 length: 15 amino acids. V shed 5 bases and J 3 bases; nucleotides not matched to a gene: 6. Germline CDR1 MNHEY, CDR2 SVGAGI. The patients' disease, urothelial carcinoma, was locally advanced or metastatic. This entry is derived from a study of PD-L1 blockade in urothelial cancer. Turning to the study itself: About nine tenths of the roughly 29 patients were men who had bladder-origin urothelial cancer.

The chain has TRBV6-5 and TRBJ2-3; TRBD1 matches 9 bases. Source: PBMCs, taken around atezolizumab (anti-PD-L1) treatment. This clonotype was sampled from a middle-aged man with urothelial cancer. The CDR3 protein is CASSLPGQGTDTQYF. In DNA, the CDR3 is TGTGCCAGCAGTCTCCCGGGACAGGGAACAGATACGCAGTATTTT.